The 8 T cell receptor beta chains below were found in one sample sequenced in a study of cytomegalovirus exposure and HLA in healthy donors. With 60 Vbeta and 13 Jbeta primers, the PCR was carried out. Assay used: immunoSEQ multiplex PCR; TCRdb lists only in-frame clones, some missing. The profile shows about 190,000 clones, roughly four fifths of them singletons. The sequencing input was PBMCs. The receptors derive from a woman aged 25 to 39 in good health and CMV-seropositive.

This chain joins TRBV28 and TRBJ1-1, with no clear D. CDR1 and CDR2 from the germline V gene are MDHEN and SYDVKM. The CDR3 loop spans 14 amino acids. V was trimmed by 4 bases and J by 3 bases, leaving 12 bases between them. The CDR3 bases are TGTGCCAGCAGTTCCCCGACATACTACACTGAAGCTTTCTTT. It yields the protein CASSSPTYYTEAFF.

The sample holds one count of this clone. The gene calls are TRBV11-2 and TRBJ2-7, with D perhaps TRBD2 (5 bases). Germline V CDR1 and CDR2: SGHAT, FQNNGV. The CDR3 spans 13 residues. The V and J ends lost 0 bases and 2 bases respectively, with 5 bases between them. The DNA of the CDR3 is TGTGCCAGCAGCTTAGACGGGACCTACGAGCAGTACTTC. It is translated as CASSLDGTYEQYF.

The V gene is TRBV6-4, the J gene TRBJ2-1; 10 nucleotides align to TRBD2. Per the germline V gene, CDR1 is MRHNA and CDR2 is SNTAGT. This CDR3 is built from 16 residues. After removal of 5 bases from V and 2 bases from J, the junction contained 6 bases not matched to a gene. The chain's CDR3 is CASSQLAGLPYNEQFF. The CDR3 region has the DNA TGTGCCAGCAGTCAACTAGCGGGACTGCCCTACAATGAGCAGTTCTTC.

The rearrangement uses TRBV19 and TRBJ2-7; 9 nucleotides line up with TRBD2. The CDR3 is 14 residues long. Looked up from germline, CDR1 is LNHDA and CDR2 is SQIVND (reference sequence). With 3 bases clipped from V and 5 bases from J, the junction kept 5 bases outside the gene matches. CDR3 sequence reads: CASSIVGLAHEQYF. CDR3 DNA: TGTGCCAGTAGTATCGTGGGACTAGCCCACGAGCAGTACTTC.

V usage is TRBV18 and J usage is TRBJ1-1; 7 bases line up with TRBD1. CDR1 and CDR2 from the germline V gene are KGHSH and LQKENI. CDR3 length: 14 residues. V gave up 2 bases and J gave up 4 bases; unmatched junction bases: 4. CDR3 protein: CASSPDRVFTEAFF. The CDR3 DNA reads as TGTGCCAGCTCACCAGACAGGGTTTTCACTGAAGCTTTCTTT.

The rearrangement joins TRBV6-1 to TRBJ2-5, with 9 bases aligning to TRBD1. The J call is doubtful: the DNA matches TRBJ2-7 better. The CDR3 runs 16 residues. CDR1 and CDR2 (germline): MNHNS, SASEGT. As DNA, the CDR3 is TGTGCCAGCAGTGAAAGTTGGGACAGGGTTAATGTCGAGCAGTACTTC. Protein sequence: CASSESWDRVNVEQYF.

The chain carries TRBV25-1 and TRBJ1-3; a possible D gene is TRBD1 (5 bases). The V end lost 4 bases, the J end lost 0 bases, and 10 bases lay between the germline ends. This CDR3 comprises 15 residues. In germline, CDR1 is MGHDK, CDR2 SYGVNS. CDR3 nucleotides: TGTGCCAGCAGTGCAGACAGTTACTCTGGAAACACCATATATTTT. It encodes CASSADSYSGNTIYF.

V gene TRBV6-1 combines with J gene TRBJ2-7, with 10 nucleotides matching TRBD2. The junction had 2 bases not matched to a gene; V was cut back by 0 bases and J by 3 bases. The CDR3 consists of 15 residues. CDR1 MNHNS and CDR2 SASEGT come from the germline V gene. The CDR3 loop is CASSEAGTSVYEQYF. DNA for the CDR3: TGTGCCAGCAGTGAAGCAGGGACTAGCGTCTACGAGCAGTACTTC.